Listed here are 18 T cell receptor beta chains from one sample, sequenced in a study of control samples from healthy donors and cancer patients. TCRdb keeps only in-frame clones here, not all; method: immunoSEQ multiplex PCR. The sample consists of about 94,000 clones, roughly nine tenths of them appearing once. The sequenced sample consisted of blood. These receptors were taken from a woman aged 18-35 years in good health.

This sequence joins TRBV12-2 and TRBJ2-4. TRBV12-2 is given as a pseudogene. This CDR3 has 15 residues. The CDR3 region is CASRLGTKGKNIQYF. As DNA, the CDR3 is TGTGCAAGTCGCTTAGGAACCAAAGGGAAAAACATTCAGTACTTC.

This chain joins TRBV2 and TRBJ1-2; D is unresolved. The V end was cut by 2 bases, the J end by 4 bases, with 11 bases between. Germline V gene lookup returns CDR1 SNHLY and CDR2 FYNNEI. The CDR3 spans 14 residues. The CDR3: CASSELDGLYGYTF. Written as DNA, the CDR3 is TGTGCCAGCAGTGAATTGGACGGACTCTATGGCTACACCTTC.

This chain joins TRBV9 and TRBJ1-1, with unresolved D. Per the germline V gene, CDR1 is SGDLS and CDR2 is YYNGEE. Trimming shortened V by 0 bases and J by 1 base, and 7 bases separated the two germline ends. CDR3 length equals 14 residues. CDR3 sequence: CASSVDPANTEAFF. CDR3 sequence (DNA): TGTGCCAGCAGCGTAGACCCGGCGAACACTGAAGCTTTCTTT.

The V call is TRBV7-7, the J call TRBJ2-5; 7 positions match TRBD2. Germline lookup yields CDR1 SSHAT and CDR2 FNYEAQ (reference sequence). This CDR3 contains 15 residues. The V gene end was trimmed by 3 bases and the J gene end by 0 bases; junction bases not matched to a gene: 4. This CDR3 is CASSLGSGYQETQYF. CDR3 in DNA: TGTGCCAGCAGCTTGGGTAGCGGGTACCAAGAGACCCAGTACTTC.

J is TRBJ2-7 and V is TRBV20-1; no clear D gene. Trimming left V 6 bases short and J 3 bases short, with 9 bases between. Germline lookup yields CDR1 DFQATT and CDR2 SNEGSKA (reference sequence). CDR3 length equals 11 residues. CDR3 sequence reads: CSASTLYEQYF. The CDR3 nucleotides read TGCAGTGCCAGCACCCTCTACGAGCAGTACTTC.

The rearrangement links TRBV6-5 to TRBJ2-2, with D possibly being TRBD2 (6 bases). V lost 4 bases and J 6 bases, leaving 18 bases between the germline ends. Germline V gene lookup returns CDR1 MNHEY and CDR2 SVGAGI. The CDR3 consists of 16 residues. DNA of the CDR3: TGTGCCAGCAGTTCTCCGACTAGTGGCCAACCCGGGGAGCTGTTTTTT. It encodes CASSSPTSGQPGELFF.

The CDR3 DNA sequence: TGCGCCAGCAGCCAAGAAGGGTATGCCGCTGGCGACACAGATACGCAGTATTTT. It codes for CASSQEGYAAGDTDTQYF. The chain employs TRBV4-1 and TRBJ2-3; D gene unclear. The CDR3 runs to 18 residues. CDR1 is MGHRA, CDR2 YSYEKL, per germline. With 0 bases removed from V and 2 bases from J, the gap between germline ends came to 18 bases.

This clone came up once. The chain is built from TRBV5-1 and TRBJ1-1; 9 positions agree with TRBD1. V was clipped by 1 base and J by 6 bases; unmatched bases: 7. The CDR3 has 15 amino acids. Germline values: CDR1 SGHRS, CDR2 YFSETQ. The CDR3 DNA is TGCGCCAGCAGCTTGAGTCCCCGACAGGGGGCTGAAGCTTTCTTT. Translation: CASSLSPRQGAEAFF.

CDR3 amino acids: CAWSVTGRATTEAFF. DNA of the CDR3: TGTGCCTGGAGTGTAACAGGCAGGGCTACCACTGAAGCTTTCTTT. The chain couples TRBV30 to TRBJ1-1, with a tentative D call TRBD1 (5 bases). The germline V gene encodes CDR1 GTSNPN and CDR2 SVGIG (reference sequence). The CDR3 contains 15 residues. Trimming took 0 bases from V and 4 from J, leaving 15 bases between them.

This sequence joins TRBV10-2 and TRBJ2-1, with 7 positions matching TRBD2. The V gene end was trimmed by 6 bases and the J gene end by 4 bases; junction bases not matched to a gene: 9. Per germline, CDR1 WSHSY and CDR2 SAAADI. The CDR3 has 15 amino acids. The CDR3 protein is CASSPTSVEYNEQFF. Here the CDR3 DNA reads TGCGCCAGCAGCCCTACTAGCGTCGAGTACAATGAGCAGTTCTTC.

The chain recombines TRBV10-1 with TRBJ1-2; the D is unclear. V was trimmed by 0 bases and J by 6 bases, leaving 8 bases between them. The germline CDR1 and CDR2 sequences are WNHNN and SYGVQD (reference sequence). The CDR3 is 13 residues long. The CDR3 here is CASSESTLNGYTF. CDR3 bases: TGCGCCAGCAGTGAGTCTACGTTGAATGGCTACACCTTC.

This rearrangement joins TRBV11-2 to TRBJ2-6, with D possibly TRBD1 on 6 matching bases. The V end lost 3 bases, the J end lost 2 bases, and 11 bases lay between the germline ends. This CDR3 contains 16 residues. CDR1 is SGHAT, CDR2 FQNNGV, per germline. The CDR3 sequence: CASSFAQGTGANVLTF. In DNA form, the CDR3 reads TGTGCCAGCAGCTTTGCACAGGGTACTGGGGCCAACGTCCTGACTTTC. Filled out from reference TRBV11-2 and TRBJ2-6, the complete variable domain reads EAGVAQSPRYKIIEKRQSVAFWCNPISGHATLYWYQQILGQGPKLLIQFQNNGVVDDSQLPKDRFSAERLKGVDSTLKIQPAKLEDSAVYLCASSFAQGTGANVLTFGAGSRLTVL.

The rearrangement joins TRBV29-1 to TRBJ2-7, with 7 bases that match TRBD2. The CDR3 extends over 11 amino acids. Germline CDR1 is SQVTM and CDR2 is ANQGSEA. V trimming: 4 bases; J trimming: 7 bases; junction bases outside the gene matches: 4. The CDR3 DNA reads TGCAGCGTTGGAGGGGAGGGGGAGCAGTACTTC. Translated: CSVGGEGEQYF.

The chain employs TRBV9 and TRBJ1-6; TRBD1 might be the D (5 bases). Germline V gene lookup returns CDR1 SGDLS and CDR2 YYNGEE. The V and J ends lost 2 bases and 0 bases respectively, with 12 bases between them. CDR3 length: 17 residues. The CDR3 loop is CASSVEGVGSYNSPLHF. CDR3 nucleotide sequence: TGTGCCAGCAGCGTTGAAGGGGTAGGCTCCTATAATTCACCCCTCCACTTT.

For the CDR3, the DNA is TGTGCCAGCAGTACAGGGGGCGAAAGGAAGCAGTACTTC. Protein sequence: CASSTGGERKQYF. The V and J genes are TRBV12-3 or TRBV12-4 and TRBJ2-7; 9 nucleotides align to TRBD1. The length of the CDR3 is 13 residues. The ends lost 5 bases at V and 8 bases at J; junction bases unmatched: 7.

This sequence joins TRBV5-1 and TRBJ2-7, with 10 positions matching TRBD1. This CDR3 has 19 amino acids. V shed 2 bases and J 0 bases; nucleotides not matched to a gene: 14. In germline, CDR1 is SGHRS, CDR2 YFSETQ. The CDR3 region is CASSFPGQGIIGSSYEQYF. The DNA of the CDR3 is TGCGCCAGCAGCTTCCCGGGACAGGGGATAATTGGGAGCTCCTACGAGCAGTACTTC.

The V call is TRBV7-2, the J call TRBJ1-2, with D perhaps TRBD1 (5 bases). Germline V gene lookup returns CDR1 SGHTA and CDR2 FQGNSA. Trimming took off 5 bases at V and 4 bases at J, with 11 bases between the two ends. The CDR3 is 13 residues long. The CDR3 sequence is CASSPGQGYGYTF. The CDR3 bases are TGTGCCAGCAGCCCCGGGCAGGGCTATGGCTACACCTTC.

J is TRBJ2-7 and V is TRBV19, with D maybe TRBD1 (6 bases). Trimming shortened V by 3 bases and J by 3 bases, and 9 bases separated the two germline ends. Germline CDR1 reads LNHDA; CDR2 reads SQIVND (reference sequence). This CDR3 spans 13 amino acids. The CDR3 region has the DNA TGTGCCAGTAGTATCCTACAGGGCTACGAGCAGTACTTC. Translated: CASSILQGYEQYF.